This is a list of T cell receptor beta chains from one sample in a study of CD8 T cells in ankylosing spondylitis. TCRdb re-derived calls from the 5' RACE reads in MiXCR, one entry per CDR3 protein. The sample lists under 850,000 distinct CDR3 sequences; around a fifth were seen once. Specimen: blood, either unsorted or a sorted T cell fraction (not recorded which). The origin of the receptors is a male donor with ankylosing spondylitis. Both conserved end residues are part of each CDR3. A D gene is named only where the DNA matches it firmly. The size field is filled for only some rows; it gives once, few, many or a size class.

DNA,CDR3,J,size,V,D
TGTGCCAGCAGGAATATGAACACTGAAGCTTTCTTT,CASRNMNTEAFF,TRBJ1-1,few,TRBV12-3/TRBV12-4,NA
TGCGCCAGCAGCCAAGGGGCAGGGGCTAGCAATCAGCCCCAGCATTTT,CASSQGAGASNQPQHF,TRBJ1-5,few,TRBV4-1,NA
TGTGCCAGCTCACGCGCGGGAGATGAGACCCAGTACTTC,CASSRAGDETQYF,TRBJ2-5,NA,TRBV18,TRBD2
TGCGCCAGCAGCCAAGATGAAAACCAGGGAGGACTTAGAGGGTACGTGCAGTACTTC,CASSQDENQGGLRGYVQYF,TRBJ2-7,few,TRBV4-1,NA
TGCGCCAGCAGCTTGTTGGGACAGACTTTGAACACCGGGGAGCTGTTTTTT,CASSLLGQTLNTGELFF,TRBJ2-2,NA,TRBV5-1,TRBD1
TGTGCCAGCAGTTACTCGGGGGGGCGGTACGAGCAGTACTTC,CASSYSGGRYEQYF,TRBJ2-7,NA,TRBV6-2/TRBV6-3,NA
TGCGCCAGCAGCCGGAACGGGGGGCCAGCGGGGATCACAGATACGCAGTATTTT,CASSRNGGPAGITDTQYF,TRBJ2-3,few,TRBV4-1,NA
TGTGCCAGCAGCTCCTCCTACGCTGAAGCTTTCTTT,CASSSSYAEAFF,TRBJ1-1,many,TRBV7-2,NA
TGTGCCAGCAGCGTTGTGGACAGGGAATACTTGAACACTGAAGCTTTCTTT,CASSVVDREYLNTEAFF,TRBJ1-1,few,TRBV9,TRBD1
TGTGCCAGCAGCTTAGGGGTGAGCACAGATACGCAGTATTTT,CASSLGVSTDTQYF,TRBJ2-3,many,TRBV7-8,NA
TGCAGTGCTCTCGACAGGGGGGGAACCGGGGAGCTGTTTTTT,CSALDRGGTGELFF,TRBJ2-2,few,TRBV20-1,TRBD1
TGTGCCAGCAGTTCGGACTTATCCTACGAGCAGTACTTC,CASSSDLSYEQYF,TRBJ2-7,many,TRBV27,NA
TGCGCCAGCAGCTTGATGCAGAGAAATAATTCACCCCTCCACTTT,CASSLMQRNNSPLHF,TRBJ1-6,NA,TRBV5-1,NA
TGTGCCACCAGCAGAGATAGGAGTCGGGGGGGCAATCAGCCCCAGCATTTT,CATSRDRSRGGNQPQHF,TRBJ1-5,few,TRBV15,NA
TGTGCCACCAGCAGAGGACAGGGGACCTCCTACGAGCAGTACTTC,CATSRGQGTSYEQYF,TRBJ2-7,NA,TRBV15,TRBD1
TGTGCCAGCAGTGACTGGAGGAACACTGAAGCTTTCTTT,CASSDWRNTEAFF,TRBJ1-1,NA,TRBV25-1,NA
TGTGCCAGCAGCTGGGGGACAGTACCAAATGAGCAGTTCTTC,CASSWGTVPNEQFF,TRBJ2-1,few,TRBV5-6,TRBD1
TGTGCCAGCAGCCAGGGTGTTAGCGGAAGCTCCTACGAGCAGTACTTC,CASSQGVSGSSYEQYF,TRBJ2-7,NA,TRBV4-2,NA
TGTGCCAGCGAAGGGACAGGTCGTTACCAAGAGACCCAGTACTTC,CASEGTGRYQETQYF,TRBJ2-5,NA,TRBV2,TRBD1
TGTGCCAGCACCGCGGGATTAACGAATTCACCCCTCCACTTT,CASTAGLTNSPLHF,TRBJ1-6,many,TRBV28,NA
TGCGCCAGCAGCTTGGTGGATCAGGGGCGGACTGAAGCTTTCTTT,CASSLVDQGRTEAFF,TRBJ1-1,NA,TRBV5-1,NA
TGCGCCAGCAGCTCGGGAACAGGGAGCTCCTATAATTCACTCCTCCACTTT,CASSSGTGSSYNSLLHF,TRBJ1-6,NA,TRBV5-1,NA